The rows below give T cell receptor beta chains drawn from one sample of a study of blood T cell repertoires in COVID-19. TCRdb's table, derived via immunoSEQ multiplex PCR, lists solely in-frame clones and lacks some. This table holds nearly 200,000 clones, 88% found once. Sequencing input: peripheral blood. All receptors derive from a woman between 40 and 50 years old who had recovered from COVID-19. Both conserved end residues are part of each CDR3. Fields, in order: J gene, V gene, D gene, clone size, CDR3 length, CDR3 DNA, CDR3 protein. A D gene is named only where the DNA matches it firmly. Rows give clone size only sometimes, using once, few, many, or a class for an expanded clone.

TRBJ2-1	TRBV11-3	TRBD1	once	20	TGTGCCAGCAGCACGACCGGGACAGGGATTTTGGGCTCCGCATACAATGAGCAGTTCTTC	CASSTTGTGILGSAYNEQFF
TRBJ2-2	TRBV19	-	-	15	TGTGCCAGTAGTATAGATTCAGGGGAAACCGGGGAGCTGTTTTTT	CASSIDSGETGELFF
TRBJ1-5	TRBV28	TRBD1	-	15	TGTGCCAGCACCACCGGACAGGGGTTGAGTCAGCCCCAGCATTTT	CASTTGQGLSQPQHF
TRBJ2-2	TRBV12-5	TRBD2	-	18	TGTGCTAGTGGTTTGACGACCGGGACTAGCGGTCTCACCGGGGAGCTGTTTTTT	CASGLTTGTSGLTGELFF
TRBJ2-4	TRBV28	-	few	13	TGTGCCAGCAGTTTAACGGGGAAAAACATTCAGTACTTC	CASSLTGKNIQYF
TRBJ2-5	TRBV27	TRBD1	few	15	TGTGCCAGCAGTTTACTGGGGACAGCCGGGGAGACCCAGTACTTC	CASSLLGTAGETQYF
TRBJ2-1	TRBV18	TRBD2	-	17	TGTGCCAGCTCCCCTGGACTAGCGACTTTACTCTACAATGAGCAGTTCTTC	CASSPGLATLLYNEQFF
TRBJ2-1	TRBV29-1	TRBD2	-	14	TGCAGCGTCGCGAGACTAGCGGAGTACAATGAGCAGTTCTTC	CSVARLAEYNEQFF
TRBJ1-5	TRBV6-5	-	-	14	TGTGCCAGCACCGAGAGGAGTAGCAATCAGCCCCAGCATTTT	CASTERSSNQPQHF
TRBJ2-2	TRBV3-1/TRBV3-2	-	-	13	TGTGCCAGCAGCTCGCGGGGCACCGGGGAGCTGTTTTTT	CASSSRGTGELFF
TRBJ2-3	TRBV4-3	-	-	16	TGCGCCAGCAGCCAACAAGTTGAGATCGGCACAGATACGCAGTATTTT	CASSQQVEIGTDTQYF
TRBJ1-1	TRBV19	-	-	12	TGTGCCACCCAGAACATGAACACTGAAGCTTTCTTT	CATQNMNTEAFF
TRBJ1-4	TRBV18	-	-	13	TGTGCCAGCTCACCACAAACGGATGAAAAACTGTTTTTT	CASSPQTDEKLFF
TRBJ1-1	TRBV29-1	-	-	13	TGCAGCGTTGAAGTAACAGTCGCGACTGAAGCTTTCTTT	CSVEVTVATEAFF
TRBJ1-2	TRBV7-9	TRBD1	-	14	TGTGCCAGCAGCTCGGGACAGGGGTATTGTGGCTACACCTTC	CASSSGQGYCGYTF
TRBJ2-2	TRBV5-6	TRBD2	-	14	TGTGCCAGCAGAACTAGCGGGAACACCGGGGAGCTGTTTTTT	CASRTSGNTGELFF
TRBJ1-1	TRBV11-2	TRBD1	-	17	TGTGCCAGCAGCTTAGCAAGTCTGAGGGGGCGAGACACTGAAGCTTTCTTT	CASSLASLRGRDTEAFF
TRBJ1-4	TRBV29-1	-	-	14	TGCAGCGTGTTCGGGGGGCTGATTGGTGAAAAACTGTTTTTT	CSVFGGLIGEKLFF
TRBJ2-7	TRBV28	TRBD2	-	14	TGTGCCAGCAGTGCACTAGCGGGAGTCTACGAGCAGTACTTC	CASSALAGVYEQYF
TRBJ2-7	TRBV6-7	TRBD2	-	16	TGTGCCAGCAGGTACCGGGCAGGCAGGGACTACTACGAGCAGTACTTC	CASRYRAGRDYYEQYF
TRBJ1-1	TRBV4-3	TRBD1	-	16	TGCGCCAGCAGCCAAGACGGGGACAGGCGGAACACTGAAGCTTTCTTT	CASSQDGDRRNTEAFF
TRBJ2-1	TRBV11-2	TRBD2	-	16	TGTGCCAGCAGCTTAGACACTAGCGGGAGAAGTAATGAGCAGTTCTTC	CASSLDTSGRSNEQFF
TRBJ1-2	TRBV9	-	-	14	TGTGCCAGCACCGGGACTGTTTACGATTATGGCTACACCTTC	CASTGTVYDYGYTF
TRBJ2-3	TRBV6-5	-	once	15	TGTGCCAGCATCCCCAAGGGGGACGGCACAGATACGCAGTATTTT	CASIPKGDGTDTQYF
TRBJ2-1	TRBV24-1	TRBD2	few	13	TGTGCCACCGCGGGGGGCTCCTACAATGAGCAGTTCTTC	CATAGGSYNEQFF
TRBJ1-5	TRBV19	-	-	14	TGTGCCAGTCGGAGGGAGTGGGGCAATCAGCCCCAGCATTTT	CASRREWGNQPQHF
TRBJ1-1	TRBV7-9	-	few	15	TGTGCCAGCAGCTTTGGTCCCACCTCAGGCACTGAAGCTTTCTTT	CASSFGPTSGTEAFF
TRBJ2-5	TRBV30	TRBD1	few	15	TGTGCCTGGAGCACCGGGACAGGAGGGCGAAAAACCCAGTACTTC	CAWSTGTGGRKTQYF
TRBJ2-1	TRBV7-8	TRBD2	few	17	TGTGCCAGCAGCCCCGGGAGGAGACGGGCATATATCAATGAGCAGTTCTTC	CASSPGRRRAYINEQFF
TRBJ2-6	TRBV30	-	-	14	TGTGCCTGGAGTCGGCGGTCTGGGGCCAACGTCCTGACTTTC	CAWSRRSGANVLTF
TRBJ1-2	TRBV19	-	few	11	TGTGCCAGTAGAACTACCGTAGGCTACACCTTC	CASRTTVGYTF
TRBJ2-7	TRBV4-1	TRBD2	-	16	TGCGCCAGCAGCCTCCTATTGGCGGGAGTCCCCCACGAGCAGTACTTC	CASSLLLAGVPHEQYF
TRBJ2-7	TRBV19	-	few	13	TGTGCCAGTAGTAGCGGGACCATCTACGAGCAGTACTTC	CASSSGTIYEQYF
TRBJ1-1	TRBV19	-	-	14	TGTGCCAGTAGTATAGAGGGAGGCGTCACTGAAGCTTTCTTT	CASSIEGGVTEAFF
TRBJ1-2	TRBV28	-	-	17	TGTGCCAGCAGTTTTGGGAGTCGGCTACAGACTGGCTATGGCTACACCTTC	CASSFGSRLQTGYGYTF
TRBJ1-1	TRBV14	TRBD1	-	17	TGTGCCAGCAGCCAAGCGTACAGGGGGGACATGAACACTGAAGCTTTCTTT	CASSQAYRGDMNTEAFF
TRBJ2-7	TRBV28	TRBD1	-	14	TGTGCCAGCAGACGGACAGGGGAATTGTACGAGCAGTACTTC	CASRRTGELYEQYF
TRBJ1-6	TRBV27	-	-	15	TGTGCCAGCAGCCCCCAGGTTATCTATAATTCACCCCTCCACTTT	CASSPQVIYNSPLHF
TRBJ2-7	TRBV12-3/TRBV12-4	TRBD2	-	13	TGTGCCAGCAATCTAGCGGCTTCCTACGAGCAGTACTTC	CASNLAASYEQYF
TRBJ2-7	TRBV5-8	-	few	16	TGTGCCAGCAGCTTGGGACAGACTCTCCACGTGCGGGAGCAGTACTTC	CASSLGQTLHVREQYF
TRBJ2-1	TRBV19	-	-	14	TGTGCCAGTAGTAGCGGAACCCCCTACAATGAGCAGTTCTTC	CASSSGTPYNEQFF
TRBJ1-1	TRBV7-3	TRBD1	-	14	TGTGCCAGCAGCTTAACGGACAGGGGGACTGAAGCTTTCTTT	CASSLTDRGTEAFF
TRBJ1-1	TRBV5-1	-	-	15	TGCGCCAGCAGCTTGCAGACACTAGCGAACACTGAAGCTTTCTTT	CASSLQTLANTEAFF
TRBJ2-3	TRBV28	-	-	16	TGTGCCAGCAGTGACCCTAGTGGGAGGATCACAGATACGCAGTATTTT	CASSDPSGRITDTQYF
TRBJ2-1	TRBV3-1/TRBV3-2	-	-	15	TGTGCCAGCAGCCAAGATGGAGGTTCCTACAATGAGCAGTTCTTC	CASSQDGGSYNEQFF
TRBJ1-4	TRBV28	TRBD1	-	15	TGTGCCAGCAGTGAACCACAGGGGAAGCGTGAAAAACTGTTTTTT	CASSEPQGKREKLFF
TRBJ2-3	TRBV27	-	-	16	TGTGCCAGCAGTTTTTGGGGTCCTGGAGGGGCAGATACGCAGTATTTT	CASSFWGPGGADTQYF
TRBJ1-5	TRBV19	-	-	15	TGTGCCAGTAGTATAGGTCCCAGAGAGGATCAGCCCCAGCATTTT	CASSIGPREDQPQHF
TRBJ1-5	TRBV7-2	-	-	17	TGTGCCAGCAGCTTAGCTCTGTCGATTAGCGACAATCAGCCCCAGCATTTT	CASSLALSISDNQPQHF